This TCR beta chain derives from a study of blood T cell repertoires in COVID-19. On the study more broadly: The analysed material was cDNA or gDNA that came from T cells, B-cell-depleted T cells, or PBMCs.

Enrollment of patients from Seattle took place during active infection, with longitudinal follow-up. CDR3 length equals 13 residues. V was cut by 5 bases and J by 4 bases, with 11 bases left in between. Germline V gene sequence: CDR1 MNHEY, CDR2 SVGEGT. Some clones are missing from TCRdb's copy, which holds only in-frame ones; the method was immunoSEQ multiplex PCR. The table records just over 150,000 clones, approximately 92% of them present only once. This clonotype originated in a man younger than 45 with COVID-19, enrolled during active disease. V gene TRBV6-2 or TRBV6-3 combines with J gene TRBJ1-2, with D perhaps TRBD1 (5 bases). The specimen sequenced was peripheral blood. CDR3 protein: CASSTDRLYGYTF. The DNA for the CDR3 is TGTGCCAGCAGTACCGACAGACTCTATGGCTACACCTTC.